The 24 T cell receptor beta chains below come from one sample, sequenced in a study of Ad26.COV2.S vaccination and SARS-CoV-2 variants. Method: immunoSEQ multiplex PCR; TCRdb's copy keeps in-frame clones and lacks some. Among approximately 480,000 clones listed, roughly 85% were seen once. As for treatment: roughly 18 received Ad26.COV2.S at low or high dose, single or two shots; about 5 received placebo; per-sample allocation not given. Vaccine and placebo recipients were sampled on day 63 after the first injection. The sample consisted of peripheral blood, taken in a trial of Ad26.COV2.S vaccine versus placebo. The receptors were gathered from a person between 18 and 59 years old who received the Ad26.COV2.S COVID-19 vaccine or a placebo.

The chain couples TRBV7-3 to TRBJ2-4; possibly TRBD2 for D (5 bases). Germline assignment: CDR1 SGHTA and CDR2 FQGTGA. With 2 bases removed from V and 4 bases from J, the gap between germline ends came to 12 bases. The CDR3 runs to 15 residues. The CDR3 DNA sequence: TGTGCCAGCAGCTTAGCCGGGTCGGGAAAAAACATTCAGTACTTC. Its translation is CASSLAGSGKNIQYF.

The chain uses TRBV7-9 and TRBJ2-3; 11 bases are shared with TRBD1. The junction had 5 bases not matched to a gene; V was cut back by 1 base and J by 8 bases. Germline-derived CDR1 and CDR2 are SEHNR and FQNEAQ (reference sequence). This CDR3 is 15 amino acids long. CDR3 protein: CASSLGTGGGGTQYF. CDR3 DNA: TGTGCCAGCAGCTTAGGGACAGGGGGCGGAGGTACGCAGTATTTT.

As DNA, the CDR3 is TGTGCCAGCAGTTTCACGCCCGGGGAGCTGTTTTTT. It codes for CASSFTPGELFF. This rearrangement joins TRBV28 to TRBJ2-2; no firm D call. The CDR3 is 12 residues long. Looked up from germline, CDR1 is MDHEN and CDR2 is SYDVKM. Trimming took 3 bases from V and 6 from J, leaving 5 bases between them.

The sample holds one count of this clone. CDR3 residues: CASSEARGGEQYF. The CDR3 DNA is TGTGCCAGCAGTGAAGCAAGGGGTGGCGAGCAGTACTTC. The rearrangement joins TRBV6-1 to TRBJ2-7, with D possibly TRBD1 on 5 matching bases. This CDR3 region has 13 residues. V shed 0 bases and J shed 6 bases, with 9 bases lying between them. Germline lookup yields CDR1 MNHNS and CDR2 SASEGT.

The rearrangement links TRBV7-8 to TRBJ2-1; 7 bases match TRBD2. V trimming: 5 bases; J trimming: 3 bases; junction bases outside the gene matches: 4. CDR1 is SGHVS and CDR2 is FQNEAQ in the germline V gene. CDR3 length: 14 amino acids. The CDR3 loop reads CASSRAGSYNEQFF. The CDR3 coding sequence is TGTGCCAGCAGCCGAGCGGGAAGCTACAATGAGCAGTTCTTC.

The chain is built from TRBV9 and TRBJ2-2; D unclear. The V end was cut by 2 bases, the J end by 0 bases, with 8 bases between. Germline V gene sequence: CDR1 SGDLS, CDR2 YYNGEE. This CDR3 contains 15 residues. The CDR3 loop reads CASSVNGANTGELFF. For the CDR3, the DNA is TGTGCCAGCAGCGTGAACGGCGCGAACACCGGGGAGCTGTTTTTT.

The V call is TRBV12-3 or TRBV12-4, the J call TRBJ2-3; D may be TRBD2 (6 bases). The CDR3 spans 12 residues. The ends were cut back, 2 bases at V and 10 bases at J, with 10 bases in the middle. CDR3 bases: TGTGCCAGCAGTTTATGGGGAGGTGCGCAGTATTTT. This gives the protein CASSLWGGAQYF.

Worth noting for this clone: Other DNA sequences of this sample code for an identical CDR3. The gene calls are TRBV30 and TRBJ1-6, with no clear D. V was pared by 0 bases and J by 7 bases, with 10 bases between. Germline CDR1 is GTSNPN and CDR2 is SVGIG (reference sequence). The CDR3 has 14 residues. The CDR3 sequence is CAWSVRGENSPLHF. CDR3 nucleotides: TGTGCCTGGAGTGTACGAGGAGAGAATTCACCCCTCCACTTT.

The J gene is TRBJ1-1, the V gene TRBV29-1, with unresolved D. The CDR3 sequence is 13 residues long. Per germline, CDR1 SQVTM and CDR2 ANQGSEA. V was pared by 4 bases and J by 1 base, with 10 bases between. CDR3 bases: TGCAGCGTTGCCGGTACAGAGAACACTGAAGCTTTCTTT. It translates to CSVAGTENTEAFF. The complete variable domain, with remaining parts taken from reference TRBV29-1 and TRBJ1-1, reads SAVISQKPSRDICQRGTSLTIQCQVDSQVTMMFWYRQQPGQSLTLIATANQGSEATYESGFVIDKFPISRPNLTFSTLTVSNMSPEDSSIYLCSVAGTENTEAFFGQGTRLTVV.

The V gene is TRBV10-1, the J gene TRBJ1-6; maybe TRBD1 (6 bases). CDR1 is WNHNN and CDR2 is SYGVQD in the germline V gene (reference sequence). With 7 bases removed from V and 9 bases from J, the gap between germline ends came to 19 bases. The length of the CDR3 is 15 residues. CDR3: CASIPSSRGGSPLHF. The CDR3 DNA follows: TGCGCCAGCATCCCCAGTTCGAGAGGGGGTTCACCCCTCCACTTT.

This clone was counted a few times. The CDR3: CASSNLGSTEAFF. The CDR3 nucleotides are TGTGCCAGCAGTAACCTGGGGAGCACTGAAGCTTTCTTT. The chain couples TRBV6-6 to TRBJ1-1; D unclear. Germline-derived CDR1 and CDR2 are MNHNY and SVGAGI (reference sequence). CDR3 length: 13 residues. V lost 5 bases, J lost 4 bases, and 11 bases lay in between.

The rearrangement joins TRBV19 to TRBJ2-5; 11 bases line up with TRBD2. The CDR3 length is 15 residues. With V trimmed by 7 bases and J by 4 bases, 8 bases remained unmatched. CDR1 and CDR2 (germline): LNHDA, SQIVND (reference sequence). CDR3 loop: CASKGTGTSGETQYF. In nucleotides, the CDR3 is TGTGCCAGTAAGGGGACCGGGACTAGCGGAGAGACCCAGTACTTC.

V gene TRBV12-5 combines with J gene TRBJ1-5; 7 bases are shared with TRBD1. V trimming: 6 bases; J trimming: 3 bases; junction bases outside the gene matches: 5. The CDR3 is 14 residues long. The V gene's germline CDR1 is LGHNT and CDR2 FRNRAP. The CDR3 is CASGAGQNNQPQHF. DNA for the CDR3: TGTGCTAGTGGCGCGGGACAGAACAATCAGCCCCAGCATTTT.

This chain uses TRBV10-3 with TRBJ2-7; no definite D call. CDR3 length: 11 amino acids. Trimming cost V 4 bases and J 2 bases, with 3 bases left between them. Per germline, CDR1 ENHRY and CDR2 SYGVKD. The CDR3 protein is CAISGAYEQYF. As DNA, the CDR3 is TGTGCCATCAGTGGGGCCTACGAGCAGTACTTC.

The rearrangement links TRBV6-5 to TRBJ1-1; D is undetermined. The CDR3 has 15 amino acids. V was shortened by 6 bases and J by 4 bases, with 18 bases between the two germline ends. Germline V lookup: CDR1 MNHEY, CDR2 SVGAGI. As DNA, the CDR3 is TGTGCCAGCAGCGCACCCGGGAGCCTGCCCACTGAAGCTTTCTTT. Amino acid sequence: CASSAPGSLPTEAFF.

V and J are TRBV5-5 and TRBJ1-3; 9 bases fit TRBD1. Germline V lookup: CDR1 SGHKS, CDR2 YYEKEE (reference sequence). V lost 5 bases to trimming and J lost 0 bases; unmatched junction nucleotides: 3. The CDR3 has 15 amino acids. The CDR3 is CASRQTGGSGNTIYF. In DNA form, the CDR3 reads TGTGCCAGCAGGCAGACAGGGGGCTCTGGAAACACCATATATTTT.

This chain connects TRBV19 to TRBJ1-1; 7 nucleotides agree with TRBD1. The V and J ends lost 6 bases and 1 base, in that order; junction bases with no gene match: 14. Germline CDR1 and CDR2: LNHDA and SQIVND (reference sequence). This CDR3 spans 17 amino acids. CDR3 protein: CASRLEAGGMKNTEAFF. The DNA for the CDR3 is TGTGCCAGTAGGCTAGAAGCAGGGGGAATGAAGAACACTGAAGCTTTCTTT.

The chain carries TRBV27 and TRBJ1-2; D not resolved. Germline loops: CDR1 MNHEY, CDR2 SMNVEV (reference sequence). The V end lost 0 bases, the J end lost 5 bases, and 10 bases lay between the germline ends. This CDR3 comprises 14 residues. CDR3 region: CASSLSAGYYGYTF. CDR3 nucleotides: TGTGCCAGCAGTTTATCGGCCGGGTATTATGGCTACACCTTC.

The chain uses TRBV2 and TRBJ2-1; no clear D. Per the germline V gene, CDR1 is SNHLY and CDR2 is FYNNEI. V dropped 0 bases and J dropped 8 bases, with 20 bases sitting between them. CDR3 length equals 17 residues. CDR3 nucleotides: TGTGCCAGCAGTGAAGCCCCGGCGGTCCCTTTAAGGGATGAGCAGTTCTTC. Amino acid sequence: CASSEAPAVPLRDEQFF.

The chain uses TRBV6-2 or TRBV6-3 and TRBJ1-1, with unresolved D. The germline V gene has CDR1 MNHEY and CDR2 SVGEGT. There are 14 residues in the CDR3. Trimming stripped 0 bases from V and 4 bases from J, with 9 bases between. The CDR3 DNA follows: TGTGCCAGCAGTTACTCGCCGGGAGGCACTGAAGCTTTCTTT. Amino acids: CASSYSPGGTEAFF.

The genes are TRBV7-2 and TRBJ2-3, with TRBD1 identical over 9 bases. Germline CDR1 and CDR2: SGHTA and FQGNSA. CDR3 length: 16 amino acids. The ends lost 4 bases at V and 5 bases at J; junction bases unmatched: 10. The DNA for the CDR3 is TGTGCCAGCAGCTCAGGCCGGGACAGGGTTAAAGATACGCAGTATTTT. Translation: CASSSGRDRVKDTQYF.

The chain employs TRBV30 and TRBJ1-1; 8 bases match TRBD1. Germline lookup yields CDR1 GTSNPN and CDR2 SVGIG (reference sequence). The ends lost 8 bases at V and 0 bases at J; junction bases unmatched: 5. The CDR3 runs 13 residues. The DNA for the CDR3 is TGTGCCGTCCGACAGGGGCTGAACACTGAAGCTTTCTTT. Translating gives CAVRQGLNTEAFF.

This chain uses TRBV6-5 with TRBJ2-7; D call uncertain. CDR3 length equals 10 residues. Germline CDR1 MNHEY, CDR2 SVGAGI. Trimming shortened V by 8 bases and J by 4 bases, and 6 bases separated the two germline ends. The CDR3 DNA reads TGTGCCAGCGCTAGATACGAGCAGTACTTC. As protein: CASARYEQYF.

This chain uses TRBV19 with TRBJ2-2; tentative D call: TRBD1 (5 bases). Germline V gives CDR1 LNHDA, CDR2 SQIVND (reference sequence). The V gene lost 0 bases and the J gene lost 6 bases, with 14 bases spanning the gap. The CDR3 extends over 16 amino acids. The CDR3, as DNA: TGTGCCAGTAGTATAGATCTATATAGGGGATCCGGGGAGCTGTTTTTT. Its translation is CASSIDLYRGSGELFF.